Listed below are T cell receptor beta chains from one sample, sequenced in a study of T-cell reconstitution after alpha-beta-depleted transplantation in children. TCRdb passed the PCR reads through MiXCR, listing each CDR3 protein once. The data contain approximately 350,000 distinct CDR3 sequences, around 16% of them seen just once; the ten biggest clones take up 35% to 50%. The sequencing used PBMCs, mostly from graft donor cells, collected 360 days after TCRalphabeta/CD19-depleted stem cell transplant. These receptors were obtained from a male patient aged 2-9 years who had a stem cell transplant for acute lymphoblastic leukemia, so the T cells may come from the graft donor. The CDR3 runs from the conserved cysteine through the conserved F or W. The D gene is left open where the match is weak. Clone size is not always given. Where it is, it says once, few, many or a class for expanded clones.

j_gene,abundance,v_gene,d_gene,CDR3nt,CDR3aa
TRBJ2-5,.,TRBV20-1,.,TGCAGTGCTAATACCCCCCCGAGCGGAGAGTACTTC,CSANTPPSGEYF
TRBJ2-1,few,TRBV13,.,TGTGCCAGCAGCCTAATCGACAATGAGCAGTTCTTC,CASSLIDNEQFF
TRBJ1-6,few,TRBV5-1,.,TGCGCCAGCAGCTTGGGTCCCCAAGGGAATTCACCCCTCCACTTT,CASSLGPQGNSPLHF
TRBJ2-3,.,TRBV20-1,.,TGCAGTGCTAGAGTCCCCAGGGAGGATACGCAGTATTTT,CSARVPREDTQYF
TRBJ2-3,once,TRBV5-1,.,TGCGCCACCCAGACCGGGCAGGTCACAGATACGCAGTATTTT,CATQTGQVTDTQYF
TRBJ2-1,.,TRBV24-1,TRBD2,TGTGCCACCAGTGATTTAGGGCTAGCGGGAGGGGTTGAGCAGTTCTTC,CATSDLGLAGGVEQFF
TRBJ1-5,.,TRBV4-3,.,TGCGCCGGTAATCAGGGAATCAATCAGCCCCAGCATTTT,CAGNQGINQPQHF
TRBJ1-4,.,TRBV6-1,TRBD1,TGTGCCAGCAGTGATAACAGGGGGCTACGTGCAACTAATGAAAAACTGTTTTTT,CASSDNRGLRATNEKLFF
TRBJ2-1,.,TRBV6-2/TRBV6-3,.,TGTGCCAGCAGCCGTCTAGACAATGAGCAGTTCTTC,CASSRLDNEQFF
TRBJ2-3,.,TRBV6-5,.,TGTGCCAGCAGTTACGAAGGAGTGGGAGTTGGATATACGCAGTATTTT,CASSYEGVGVGYTQYF
TRBJ2-7,few,TRBV29-1,.,TGCAGCGTTGAGTCCCCCTTCACCTACGAGCAGTACTTC,CSVESPFTYEQYF
TRBJ2-1,.,TRBV15,.,TGTGCCACCACCCAAAGCCCGGGAGCCCCCACCTACAATGAGCAGTTCTTC,CATTQSPGAPTYNEQFF
TRBJ1-2,few,TRBV6-5,.,TGTGCCAGCAGGGATTCCCACTATGGCTACACCTTC,CASRDSHYGYTF
TRBJ1-4,few,TRBV18,.,TGTGCCAGCTCTTCCACGGGTGAAAAACTGTTTTTT,CASSSTGEKLFF
TRBJ2-1,.,TRBV28,TRBD2,TGTGCCAGCACCCTAGCGGGAGTTTACAATGAGCAGTTCTTC,CASTLAGVYNEQFF
TRBJ1-4,few,TRBV6-2/TRBV6-3,.,TGTGCCAGCAGTTACGGGAGAACCACCCCGATACGGGAAAAACTGTTTTTT,CASSYGRTTPIREKLFF
TRBJ2-1,.,TRBV6-7,.,TGTGCCAGCAGTTACTCGAATTTAGAAGCGACCGGCCATGAGCAGTTCTTC,CASSYSNLEATGHEQFF
TRBJ1-6,.,TRBV30,TRBD1,TGTGCCTGGAGTCCCGGTCCGGGACAGGGCTCGGCCCTCCACTTT,CAWSPGPGQGSALHF
TRBJ2-1,few,TRBV2,TRBD2,TGTGCCAGCAGCCCGGGGCGCGGGAGGGTCGGGTCCTACAATGAGCAGTTCTTC,CASSPGRGRVGSYNEQFF
TRBJ2-1,few,TRBV12-3/TRBV12-4,.,TGTGCCAGCAGTTTACTCCAAGGGCTGTTCCACAATGAGCAGTTCTTC,CASSLLQGLFHNEQFF
TRBJ1-5,few,TRBV6-2/TRBV6-3,TRBD1,TGTGCCAGCAGCCCGACAGGGTACAATCAGCCCCAGCATTTT,CASSPTGYNQPQHF
TRBJ1-2,many,TRBV5-1,.,TGCGCCAGCAATCGGGACTCTTTTACCACTGGCTACACCTTC,CASNRDSFTTGYTF
TRBJ2-7,.,TRBV5-6,TRBD1,TGTGCCAGCAGCTTCGGGACAGGGGTCTACGAGCAGTACTTC,CASSFGTGVYEQYF
TRBJ2-1,few,TRBV9,.,TGTGCCAGCAGCGTAGATTCGGGTCTAATCTCCTACAATGAGCAGTTCTTC,CASSVDSGLISYNEQFF
TRBJ1-6,few,TRBV12-3/TRBV12-4,.,TGTGCCAGCAGTTTAGCGGGCGGCACAGGGTTGGGGAATTCACCCCTCCACTTT,CASSLAGGTGLGNSPLHF
TRBJ2-7,.,TRBV7-8,.,TGTGCCAGCAACCTCCCTCATACGCGGGGAGGGGGGAAGCAGTACTTC,CASNLPHTRGGGKQYF
TRBJ2-3,many,TRBV5-1,TRBD2,TGCGCCAGCAGCGGGAGGCTAGCGGGAGCCAGCACAGATACGCAGTATTTT,CASSGRLAGASTDTQYF
TRBJ2-1,.,TRBV15,.,TGTGCCACCAGCAGAGGTGGGAACTCCTACAATGAGCAGTTCTTC,CATSRGGNSYNEQFF
TRBJ1-1,.,TRBV24-1,TRBD1,TGTGCCACCAGTGAGCCCGGACAGGGAAACACTGAAGCTTTCTTT,CATSEPGQGNTEAFF
TRBJ2-7,few,TRBV6-2/TRBV6-3,.,TGTGCCAGCAGTTACTCTGCGGGAACCCTGTACGAGCAGTACTTC,CASSYSAGTLYEQYF
TRBJ2-7,few,TRBV4-1,.,TGCGCCAGCAGCAACCTTTTAAGGGGGTACGAGCAGTACTTC,CASSNLLRGYEQYF
TRBJ2-7,few,TRBV6-6,.,TGTGCCAGCAGTTACCTAACCAGCCGCGAGCAGTACTTC,CASSYLTSREQYF
TRBJ2-2,.,TRBV7-3,.,TGTGCCAGCGGGAACAGGGAAGCCGGGGAGCTGTTTTTT,CASGNREAGELFF
TRBJ2-3,few,TRBV6-5,.,TGTGCCAGCAGCCGACAGTTAGGAGATACGCAGTATTTT,CASSRQLGDTQYF
TRBJ1-1,few,TRBV4-1,.,TGCGCCAGCAGCCAAGGGTCGCTGGAAGCTTTCTTT,CASSQGSLEAFF
TRBJ2-4,.,TRBV20-1,TRBD1,TGCAGTGCCGGACAGGACCTAGCCAAAAACATTCAGTACTTC,CSAGQDLAKNIQYF
TRBJ1-1,.,TRBV5-1,TRBD1,TGCGCCAGCAGCTCACAGGGGGAGGGCACTGAAGCTTTCTTT,CASSSQGEGTEAFF
TRBJ2-2,many,TRBV27,TRBD2,TGTGCCAGCAGTAGTTTCGGCGGGAGGTGGGCCGGGGAGCTGTTTTTT,CASSSFGGRWAGELFF
TRBJ2-1,.,TRBV9,.,TGTGCCAGCAGCGTAGGTCCAGGGCACGATGAGCAGTTCTTC,CASSVGPGHDEQFF
TRBJ1-2,few,TRBV12-3/TRBV12-4,.,TGTGCCAGCAGCCTCGACAGGAGCTATGGCTACACCTTC,CASSLDRSYGYTF
TRBJ2-1,few,TRBV12-3/TRBV12-4,.,TGTGCCAGCAGTCCCACAGGGCCCAGGGAGCAGTTCTTC,CASSPTGPREQFF
TRBJ1-1,.,TRBV7-7,TRBD1,TGTGCTAGCAGCTTATTGGGACAGGGGGCAATGAACACTGAAGCTTTCTTT,CASSLLGQGAMNTEAFF
TRBJ2-1,.,TRBV29-1,.,TGCAGCTCCGGGACTCCTTACAATGAGCAGTTCTTC,CSSGTPYNEQFF
TRBJ2-1,few,TRBV12-3/TRBV12-4,TRBD1,TGTGCCAGCAGTCCGGGACAGGGGGTCTATGAGCAGTTCTTC,CASSPGQGVYEQFF
TRBJ2-1,.,TRBV20-1,.,TGCAGTGCTCACGCCCGGCGAGGGGGCTACAATGAGCAGTTCTTC,CSAHARRGGYNEQFF
TRBJ2-5,.,TRBV12-3/TRBV12-4,.,TGTGCCAGCAGCTACCCGGGACCCCGGGGGCCAGAGACCCAGTACTTC,CASSYPGPRGPETQYF
TRBJ2-2,.,TRBV21-1,.,TGTGCCAGCAGCAAAGGGACAGGATTTTACACCGGGGAGCTGTTTTTT,CASSKGTGFYTGELFF
TRBJ2-1,few,TRBV7-2,TRBD2,TGTGCCAGCAGCTATTGGGGTCCCAGCGGGGGGGGTGAGCAGTTCTTC,CASSYWGPSGGGEQFF
TRBJ1-1,few,TRBV7-9,.,TGTGCCAGCAGCCCTGTGGGGAGGAGGAACACTGAAGCTTTCTTT,CASSPVGRRNTEAFF
TRBJ2-5,.,TRBV6-6,.,TGTGCCAGCAGCCGGGCCCGAGAGACCCAGTACTTC,CASSRARETQYF
TRBJ1-4,few,TRBV28,.,TGTGCCAGCAGTGCGCCCTATGGGCGTGAAAAACTGTTTTTT,CASSAPYGREKLFF
TRBJ2-1,few,TRBV20-1,.,TGCAGTGCCACCACTAGCAGGACCTACAATGAGCAGTTCTTC,CSATTSRTYNEQFF
TRBJ2-7,.,TRBV28,.,TGTGCCAGCAGTTCCCCCGCGGACAACTGGGAGCAGTACTTC,CASSSPADNWEQYF
TRBJ2-6,.,TRBV7-8,.,TGTGCCAGCAGCTTATGGCCCTCTGGGGCCAACGTCCTGACTTTC,CASSLWPSGANVLTF
TRBJ2-6,many,TRBV29-1,.,TGCAGCGTTGGAAGAGTATCGGGACATGCCGGGGCCAACGTCCTGACTTTC,CSVGRVSGHAGANVLTF